The 12 T cell receptor beta chains reported below all come from one sample, sequenced in a study of OX40 agonist ivuxolimab in advanced cancers. Libraries were prepared by immunoSEQ multiplex PCR; TCRdb keeps only in-frame clonotypes and omits some of them. The profile shows about 38,000 clones, about 72% of them singletons. The starting material was CD4+ or CD8+ T cells sorted from blood, obtained in a trial of the OX40 agonist ivuxolimab. These receptors all come from an adult with an advanced solid tumor such as melanoma, head and neck, liver or kidney cancer.

This clone has a handful of counts. CDR3 region: CASSYGQVVAGNTIYF. The DNA for the CDR3 is TGTGCCAGCAGTTACGGTCAGGTGGTTGCTGGAAACACCATATATTTT. This chain joins TRBV6-6 and TRBJ1-3; no definite D call. Germline loops: CDR1 MNHNY, CDR2 SVGAGI (reference sequence). V lost 2 bases and J lost 2, with 13 bases in between. The CDR3 has 16 residues.

The V and J genes are TRBV2 and TRBJ2-1, with D possibly matching TRBD1 (6 bases). The CDR3 runs 15 residues. The germline V gene has CDR1 SNHLY and CDR2 FYNNEI. V lost 7 bases, J lost 6 bases, and 19 bases lay in between. The DNA of the CDR3 is TGTGCCAGCAACAAACAGGGCTCCGACGGCAATGAGCAGTTCTTC. It yields the protein CASNKQGSDGNEQFF.

The chain recombines TRBV6-5 with TRBJ2-2; 9 bases agree with TRBD1. Trimming removed 6 bases from V and 5 bases from J; junction bases left unmatched: 7. Per germline, CDR1 MNHEY and CDR2 SVGAGI. The CDR3 runs to 15 residues. The CDR3 region is CASRTTGGGTGELFF. The CDR3 coding sequence is TGTGCCAGCAGAACGACAGGGGGAGGTACCGGGGAGCTGTTTTTT.

The CDR3 protein is CASSQSYGYTF. Written as DNA, the CDR3 is TGTGCCAGCAGCCAGTCCTATGGCTACACCTTC. J is TRBJ1-2 and V is TRBV9; D is ambiguous. The germline CDR1 and CDR2 sequences are SGDLS and YYNGEE. The length of the CDR3 is 11 residues. Trimming cost V 4 bases and J 4 bases, with 5 bases left between them.

The V call is TRBV18, the J call TRBJ2-6, with 7 bases matching TRBD1. Per the germline V gene, CDR1 is KGHSH and CDR2 is LQKENI. With 4 bases clipped from V and 1 base from J, the junction kept 7 bases outside the gene matches. This CDR3 comprises 17 residues. CDR3 region: CASSQDRRKSGANVLTF. As DNA, the CDR3 is TGTGCCAGCTCACAGGACAGGCGTAAGTCTGGGGCCAACGTCCTGACTTTC.

The chain joins TRBV7-9 to TRBJ2-7; TRBD1 agrees at 8 bases. In germline, CDR1 is SEHNR, CDR2 FQNEAQ (reference sequence). The J segment lost 2 bases and the V segment lost 5 bases, leaving 5 bases of the junction unmatched. CDR3 length equals 14 residues. CDR3 residues: CASSPDRGAYEQYF. CDR3 DNA: TGTGCCAGCAGCCCCGACAGGGGCGCCTACGAGCAGTACTTC.

This rearrangement joins TRBV7-2 to TRBJ2-5; D possibly corresponds to TRBD2 (6 bases). The DNA end is a closer match to TRBJ2-7, so the J assignment may be wrong. CDR1 is SGHTA, CDR2 FQGNSA, per germline. CDR3 length equals 12 residues. CDR3 nucleotide sequence: TGTGCCAGCAGCTCCGGCGGGGTCGAGCAGTACTTC. This translates into CASSSGGVEQYF.

The genes are TRBV2 and TRBJ1-5, with no clear D. CDR3 length: 15 amino acids. CDR1 SNHLY and CDR2 FYNNEI come from the germline V gene. V lost 4 bases to trimming and J lost 4 bases, with 14 bases between them. The CDR3 DNA reads TGTGCCAGCAGTGGCTTCACGGTTGAAAATCAGCCCCAGCATTTT. Its protein product is CASSGFTVENQPQHF.

The chain couples TRBV4-2 to TRBJ2-1; TRBD2 is a possible D gene (6 bases). The length of the CDR3 is 14 residues. CDR1 and CDR2 (germline): LGHNA, YNFKEQ. V was cut by 1 base and J by 9 bases, with 13 bases left in between. In nucleotides, the CDR3 is TGTGCCAGCAGCCAAGGTGGGACTGCTCTTGAGCAGTTCTTC. Translating it yields CASSQGGTALEQFF.

The V call is TRBV9, the J call TRBJ1-1; 7 bases line up with TRBD1. V was pared by 2 bases and J by 1 base, with 5 bases of the junction left unmatched. The CDR3 sequence is 15 residues long. CDR1 is SGDLS, CDR2 YYNGEE, per germline. This CDR3 is CASSVQDRTNTEAFF. The CDR3, as DNA: TGTGCCAGCAGCGTCCAGGACAGGACGAACACTGAAGCTTTCTTT. The full variable domain, rest sourced from reference TRBV9 and TRBJ1-1, is DSGVTQTPKHLITATGQRVTLRCSPRSGDLSVYWYQQSLDQGLQFLIQYYNGEERAKGNILERFSAQQFPDLHSELNLSSLELGDSALYFCASSVQDRTNTEAFFGQGTRLTVV.

This clone was seen a few times. This chain links TRBV7-5 with TRBJ2-5; the D call of TRBD1 is as the table states it, not checked on the DNA. TRBV7-5 is an annotated pseudogene. The CDR3 consists of 17 residues. The CDR3 DNA reads TGTGCCAGCAGCTTAAGGGGCGAGGAACAGGATGGAGAGACCCAGTACTTC. Translating it yields CASSLRGEEQDGETQYF.

The rearrangement uses TRBV7-3 and TRBJ2-3; TRBD1 aligns across 9 bases. The germline CDR1 and CDR2 sequences are SGHTA and FQGTGA. The CDR3 is 15 amino acids. Unmatched junction bases numbered 6, after V lost 5 bases and J lost 3 bases. Written as DNA, the CDR3 is TGTGCCAGCAGCCCCGGGACAGGGAGGACAGATACGCAGTATTTT. This translates into CASSPGTGRTDTQYF.